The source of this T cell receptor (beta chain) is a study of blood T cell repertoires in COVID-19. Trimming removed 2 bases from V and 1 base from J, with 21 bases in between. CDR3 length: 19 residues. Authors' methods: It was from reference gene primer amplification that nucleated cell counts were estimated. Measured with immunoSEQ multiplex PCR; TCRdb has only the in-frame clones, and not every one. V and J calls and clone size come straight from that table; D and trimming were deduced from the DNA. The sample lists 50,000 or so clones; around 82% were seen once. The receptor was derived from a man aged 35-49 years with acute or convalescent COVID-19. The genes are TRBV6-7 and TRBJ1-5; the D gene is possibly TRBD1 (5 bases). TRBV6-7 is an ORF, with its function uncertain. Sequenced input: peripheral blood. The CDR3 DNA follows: TGTGCCAGCAGTTACCAACCCGGATGGGGGGGGTTAAGCAATCAGCCCCAGCATTTT. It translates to CASSYQPGWGGLSNQPQHF.